What follows is one T cell receptor (beta chain) and its context. Its specificity is unknown. This entry is derived from a study of T cell responses to AZD1222 COVID-19 vaccine. Study-wide points: Clonal diversity may have been underestimated, and the donors were mostly white British, with more females than males. Breadth and depth of Spike-specific TCRs rose after two AZD1222 doses.

Sequencing was performed with immunoSEQ multiplex PCR; in TCRdb, only in-frame clones are kept and a portion is missing. The table records some 170,000 clones, about 90% of them present only once. V was pared by 5 bases and J by 0 bases, with 5 bases of the junction left unmatched. This CDR3 comprises 14 residues. Per the germline V gene, CDR1 is SGHRS and CDR2 is YFSETQ. The chain couples TRBV5-1 to TRBJ2-7, with 7 bases aligning to TRBD1. Here the sequenced sample was peripheral blood, taken 28 days after the second dose of the MenACWY control vaccine. The TCR was taken from an adult who received the MenACWY meningococcal vaccine as a control. The CDR3 sequence is CASRPGTASYEQYF. The CDR3 region has the DNA TGCGCCAGCAGACCCGGGACAGCCTCCTACGAGCAGTACTTC. Full variable domain (rest looked up from reference TRBV5-1 and TRBJ2-7): KAGVTQTPRYLIKTRGQQVTLSCSPISGHRSVSWYQQTPGQGLQFLFEYFSETQRNKGNFPGRFSGRQFSNSRSEMNVSTLELGDSALYLCASRPGTASYEQYFGPGTRLTVT.